The 6 T cell receptor beta chains below all came from one sample that was sequenced in a study of T cells in Graves' hyperthyroidism and ophthalmopathy. Amplification of TCR beta CDR3 regions was performed using RNA transcripts as template. HTBI primers were the set used in a first-round RT-PCR of the TCR CDR3. TCRdb reprocessed the multiplex PCR reads with MiXCR, giving one entry per CDR3 protein. The sample comprises just over 550,000 distinct CDR3 sequences, roughly 50% of which are singletons, and nearly 8.5% rests with the top ten. Sample: peripheral blood or thyroid tissue (not recorded which). The receptors were gathered from a woman between 18 and 29 years old with Graves' hyperthyroidism.

The chain recombines TRBV28 with TRBJ1-5; D is uncertain. The V and J ends lost 6 bases and 7 bases respectively, with 13 bases between them. The CDR3 loop spans 13 amino acids. CDR1 is MDHEN and CDR2 is SYDVKM in the germline V gene. This chain's CDR3 is CASRADGRQPQHF. CDR3 sequence (DNA): TGTGCCAGCAGGGCGGACGGACGGCAGCCCCAGCATTTT.

This clonotype was found many times. The rearrangement joins TRBV25-1 to TRBJ1-5, with a tentative D call TRBD1 (5 bases). This CDR3 has 12 amino acids. The germline V and J ends were trimmed by 3 bases and 6 bases, with 6 bases remaining between them. Germline-derived CDR1 and CDR2 are MGHDK and SYGVNS. In DNA form, the CDR3 reads TGTGCCAGCAGTGACGGGACTCAGCCCCAGCATTTT. It specifies CASSDGTQPQHF.

On this clonotype: Mismatch with germline at one junction end may stem from a read error. J is TRBJ1-3 and V is TRBV7-9; a weak D match, TRBD1 (5 bases). The CDR3 loop spans 15 amino acids. Germline lookup yields CDR1 SEHNR and CDR2 FQNEAQ (reference sequence). CDR3 residues: CASSLPPGTGSTIYF. The DNA for the CDR3 is TGTGCCAGCAGCTTGCCCCCAGGGACTGGAAGCACCATATATTTT.

The V and J genes are TRBV15 and TRBJ1-1; D gene unclear. The germline V gene has CDR1 LNHNV and CDR2 YYDKDF (reference sequence). V gave up 1 base and J gave up 11 bases, with 8 bases separating them. This CDR3 region has 11 residues. In nucleotides, the CDR3 is TGTGCCACCAGCAGAGTAGGTGGGGCTTTCTTT. Its translation is CATSRVGGAFF.

This clonotype turned up a few times. V is TRBV19 and J is TRBJ1-4, with a possible D match to TRBD1 (5 bases). V was shortened by 3 bases and J by 0 bases, with 14 bases between the two germline ends. The length of the CDR3 is 17 residues. Germline CDR1 LNHDA, CDR2 SQIVND (reference sequence). The CDR3 region has the DNA TGTGCCAGTAGTATCCCGGGGACGGGACCAACTAATGAAAAACTGTTTTTT. It is translated as CASSIPGTGPTNEKLFF.

This clonotype was detected once. The chain joins TRBV24-1 to TRBJ1-2, with TRBD1 identical over 12 bases. CDR1 is KGHDR, CDR2 SFDVKD, per germline. Unmatched junction bases numbered 10, after V lost 4 bases and J lost 8 bases. This CDR3 has 16 residues. This CDR3 reads CATSDAGTGGAGGYTF. The DNA of the CDR3 is TGTGCCACCAGTGACGCCGGGACAGGGGGCGCGGGGGGCTACACCTTC.